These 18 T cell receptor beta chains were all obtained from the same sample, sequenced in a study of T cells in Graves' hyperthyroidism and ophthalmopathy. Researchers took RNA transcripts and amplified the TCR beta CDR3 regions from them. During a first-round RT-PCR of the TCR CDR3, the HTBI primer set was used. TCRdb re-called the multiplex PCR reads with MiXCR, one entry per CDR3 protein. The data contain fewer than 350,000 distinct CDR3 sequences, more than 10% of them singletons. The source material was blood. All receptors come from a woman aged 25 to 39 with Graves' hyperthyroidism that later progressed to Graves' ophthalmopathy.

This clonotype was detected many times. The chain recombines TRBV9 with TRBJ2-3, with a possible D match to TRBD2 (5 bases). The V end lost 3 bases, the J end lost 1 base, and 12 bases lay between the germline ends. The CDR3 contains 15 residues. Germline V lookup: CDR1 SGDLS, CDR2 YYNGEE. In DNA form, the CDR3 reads TGTGCCAGCAGCGCCCAGCCCGGGGGCACAGATACGCAGTATTTT. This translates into CASSAQPGGTDTQYF.

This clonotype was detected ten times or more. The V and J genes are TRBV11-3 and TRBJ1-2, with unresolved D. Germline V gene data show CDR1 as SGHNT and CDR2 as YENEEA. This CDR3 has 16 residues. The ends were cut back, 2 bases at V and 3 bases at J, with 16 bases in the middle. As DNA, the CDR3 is TGTGCCAGCAGCTTATTCCCTACAGTGTTTGACTATGGCTACACCTTC. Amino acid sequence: CASSLFPTVFDYGYTF.

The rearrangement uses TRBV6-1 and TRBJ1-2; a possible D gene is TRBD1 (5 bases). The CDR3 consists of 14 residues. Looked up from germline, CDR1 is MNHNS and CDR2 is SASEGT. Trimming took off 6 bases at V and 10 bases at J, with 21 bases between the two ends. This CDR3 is CASSQDQGAQPYTF. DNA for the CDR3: TGTGCCAGCAGCCAGGACCAGGGAGCCCAGCCCTACACCTTC.

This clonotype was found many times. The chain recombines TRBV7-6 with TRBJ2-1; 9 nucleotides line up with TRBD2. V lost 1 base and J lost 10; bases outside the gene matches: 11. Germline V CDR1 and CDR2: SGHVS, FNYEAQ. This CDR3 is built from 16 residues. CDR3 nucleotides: TGTGCCAGCAGCTTAGGGGTGGCTACGGGACTAGCCGAGCAGTTCTTC. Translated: CASSLGVATGLAEQFF.

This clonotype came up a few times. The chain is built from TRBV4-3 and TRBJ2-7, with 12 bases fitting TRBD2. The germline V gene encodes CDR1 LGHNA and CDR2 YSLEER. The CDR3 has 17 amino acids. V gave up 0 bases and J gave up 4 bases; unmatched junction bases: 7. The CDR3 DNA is TGCGCCAGCAGCCAAGATCGAGGACTAGCGGGGAATTACGAGCAGTACTTC. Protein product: CASSQDRGLAGNYEQYF.

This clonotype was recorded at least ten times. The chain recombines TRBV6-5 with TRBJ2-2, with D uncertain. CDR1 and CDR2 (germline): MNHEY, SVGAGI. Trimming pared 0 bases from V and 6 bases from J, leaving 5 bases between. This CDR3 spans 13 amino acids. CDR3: CASSYSGPGELFF. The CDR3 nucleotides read TGTGCCAGCAGTTACTCGGGTCCCGGGGAGCTGTTTTTT.

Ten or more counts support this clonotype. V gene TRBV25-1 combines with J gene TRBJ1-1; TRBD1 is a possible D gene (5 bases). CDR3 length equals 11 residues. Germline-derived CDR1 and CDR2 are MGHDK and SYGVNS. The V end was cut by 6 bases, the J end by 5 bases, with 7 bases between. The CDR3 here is CASSGGTEAFF. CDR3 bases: TGTGCCAGCAGCGGGGGGACTGAAGCTTTCTTT. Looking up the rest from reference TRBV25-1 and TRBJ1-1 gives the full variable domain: EADIYQTPRYLVIGTGKKITLECSQTMGHDKMYWYQQDPGMELHLIHYSYGVNSTEKGDLSSESTVSRIRTEHFPLTLESARPSHTSQYLCASSGGTEAFFGQGTRLTVV.

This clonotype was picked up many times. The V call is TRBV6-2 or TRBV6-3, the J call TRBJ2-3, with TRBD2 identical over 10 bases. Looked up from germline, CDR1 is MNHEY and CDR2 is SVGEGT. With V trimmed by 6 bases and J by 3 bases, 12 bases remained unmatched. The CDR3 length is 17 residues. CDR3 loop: CASRLSGRSRGTDTQYF. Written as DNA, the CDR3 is TGTGCCAGCAGGCTTAGCGGGAGGTCGCGGGGTACAGATACGCAGTATTTT.

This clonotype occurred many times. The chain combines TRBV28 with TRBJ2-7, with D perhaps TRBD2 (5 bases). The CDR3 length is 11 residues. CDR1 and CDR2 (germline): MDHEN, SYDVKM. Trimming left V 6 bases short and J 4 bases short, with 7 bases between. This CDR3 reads CASRRDYEQYF. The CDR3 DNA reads TGTGCCAGCAGGAGGGATTACGAGCAGTACTTC. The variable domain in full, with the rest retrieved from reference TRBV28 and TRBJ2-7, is DVKVTQSSRYLVKRTGEKVFLECVQDMDHENMFWYRQDPGLGLRLIYFSYDVKMKEKGDIPEGYSVSREKKERFSLILESASTNQTSMYLCASRRDYEQYFGPGTRLTVT.

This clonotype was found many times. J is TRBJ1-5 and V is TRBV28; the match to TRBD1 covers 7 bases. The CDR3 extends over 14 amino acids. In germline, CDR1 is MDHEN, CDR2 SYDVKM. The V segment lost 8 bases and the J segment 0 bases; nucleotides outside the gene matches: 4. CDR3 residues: CASGTEYSNQPQHF. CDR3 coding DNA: TGTGCCAGCGGGACAGAATATAGCAATCAGCCCCAGCATTTT.

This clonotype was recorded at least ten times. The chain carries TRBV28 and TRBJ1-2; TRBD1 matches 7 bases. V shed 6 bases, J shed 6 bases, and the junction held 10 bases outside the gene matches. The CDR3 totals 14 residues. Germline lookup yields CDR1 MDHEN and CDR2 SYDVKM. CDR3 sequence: CASSPTDRVNGYTF. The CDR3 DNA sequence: TGTGCCAGCAGCCCAACCGACAGGGTGAATGGCTACACCTTC.

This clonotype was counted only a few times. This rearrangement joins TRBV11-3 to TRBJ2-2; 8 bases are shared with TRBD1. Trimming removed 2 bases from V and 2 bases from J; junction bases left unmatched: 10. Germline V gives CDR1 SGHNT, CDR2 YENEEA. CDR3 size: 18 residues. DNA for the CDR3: TGTGCCAGCAGCTTACGAGGTTTTGGACAGGGTAACACCGGGGAGCTGTTTTTT. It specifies CASSLRGFGQGNTGELFF.

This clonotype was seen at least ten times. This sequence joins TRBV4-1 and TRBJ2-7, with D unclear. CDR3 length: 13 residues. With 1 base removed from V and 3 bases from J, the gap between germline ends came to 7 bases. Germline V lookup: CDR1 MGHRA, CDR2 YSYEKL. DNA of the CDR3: TGCGCCAGCAGCCAAGTAGGGCGCTACGAGCAGTACTTC. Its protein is CASSQVGRYEQYF.

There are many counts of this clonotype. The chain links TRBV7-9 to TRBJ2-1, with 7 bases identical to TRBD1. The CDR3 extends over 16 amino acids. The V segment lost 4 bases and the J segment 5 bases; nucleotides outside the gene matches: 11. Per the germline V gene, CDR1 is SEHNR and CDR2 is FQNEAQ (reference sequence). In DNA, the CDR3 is TGTGCCAGCAGCTCCAGCCAGGGGGTAAAACACAATGAGCAGTTCTTC. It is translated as CASSSSQGVKHNEQFF.

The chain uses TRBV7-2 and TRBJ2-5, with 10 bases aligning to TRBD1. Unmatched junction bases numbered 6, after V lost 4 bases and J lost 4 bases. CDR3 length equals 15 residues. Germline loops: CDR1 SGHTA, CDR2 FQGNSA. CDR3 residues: CASSYRGQGTETQYF. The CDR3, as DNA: TGTGCCAGCAGCTACCGGGGACAGGGGACAGAGACCCAGTACTTC. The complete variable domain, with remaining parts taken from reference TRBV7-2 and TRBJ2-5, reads GAGVSQSPSNKVTEKGKDVELRCDPISGHTALYWYRQSLGQGLEFLIYFQGNSAPDKSGLPSDRFSAERTGGSVSTLTIQRTQQEDSAVYLCASSYRGQGTETQYFGPGTRLLVL.

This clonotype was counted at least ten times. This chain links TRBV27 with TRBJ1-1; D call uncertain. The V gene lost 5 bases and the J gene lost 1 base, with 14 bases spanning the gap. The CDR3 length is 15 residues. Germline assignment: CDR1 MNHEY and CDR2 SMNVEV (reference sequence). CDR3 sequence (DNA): TGTGCCAGCAGTCCGATAACAGAGCCGAACACTGAAGCTTTCTTT. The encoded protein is CASSPITEPNTEAFF.

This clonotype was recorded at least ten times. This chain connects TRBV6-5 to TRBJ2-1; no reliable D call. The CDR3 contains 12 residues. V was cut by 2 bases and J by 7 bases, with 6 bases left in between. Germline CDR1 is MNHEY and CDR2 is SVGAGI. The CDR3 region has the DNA TGTGCCAGCAGTTACCTTGGGAATGAGCAGTTCTTC. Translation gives CASSYLGNEQFF.

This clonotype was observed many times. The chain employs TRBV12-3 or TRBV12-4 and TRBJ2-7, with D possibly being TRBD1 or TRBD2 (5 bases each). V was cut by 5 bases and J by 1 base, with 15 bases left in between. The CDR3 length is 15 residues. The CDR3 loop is CASSTRRDGSYEQYF. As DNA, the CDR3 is TGTGCCAGCAGTACTCGTCGGGACGGATCCTACGAGCAGTACTTC.